The clone carrying this T cell receptor beta chain was counted only a few times. Its antigen remains unknown. Other DNA sequences in the sample encode the same CDR3. Using approximately 200 ng DNA, approximately 27,000 T cell genomes, the sorted-subset replicate PCRs were run. Libraries were prepared by immunoSEQ multiplex PCR; TCRdb keeps only in-frame clonotypes and omits some of them. The sample gives just over 2,000,000 clones, about 95% of which show up once; 0.9% to 1.4% is in the top ten. Naive CD8 populations comprised CD45RO-negative cells positively selected for CCR7, excluding terminally differentiated effector memory CD45RA+ cells. The data were taken from a study of shared clonotypes between healthy human individuals. Study-level results: It was only blood that was sampled, and tissue repertoires likely differ. Shared clonotypes: 4.5% to 6% naive CD4, 3.5% to 4% naive CD8, less than 2.5% memory CD4, about 0.4% memory CD8.

The origin of this receptor is a man aged 18-30 years in good health. Sequenced sample: naive CD8+ T cells sorted from blood.

The CDR3: CASSYTGNTEAFF. The CDR3 coding sequence is TGTGCCAGCAGTTACACGGGGAACACTGAAGCTTTCTTT. V is TRBV6-5 and J is TRBJ1-1; D call uncertain. The CDR3 is 13 amino acids. Trimming removed 2 bases from V and 1 base from J, with 5 bases in between. Germline CDR1 is MNHEY and CDR2 is SVGAGI.